The T cell receptor (beta chain) described here comes from a study of cytomegalovirus exposure and HLA in healthy donors. The PCR made use of 60 Vbeta and 13 Jbeta primers. Assay used: immunoSEQ multiplex PCR; TCRdb lists only in-frame clones, some missing. This sample has 150,000 to 200,000 clones, with about 90% found just once. This clonotype was sampled from a boy aged 2 to 10 in good health and CMV-seronegative. Sequences were obtained from PBMCs.

This CDR3 is CATSRGRGLIGNTIYF. The CDR3 DNA is TGTGCCACCAGCAGAGGACGGGGACTTATAGGAAACACCATATATTTT. V is TRBV15 and J is TRBJ1-3, with D possibly TRBD1 on 5 matching bases. The V gene lost 1 base and the J gene lost 4 bases, with 14 bases spanning the gap. The V gene's germline CDR1 is LNHNV and CDR2 YYDKDF (reference sequence). CDR3 length: 16 amino acids.